This record looks at one T cell receptor (beta chain) sequence and its context. The sample is drawn from a study of technical replicates of blood from several donors. Some clones are missing from TCRdb's copy, which holds only in-frame ones; the method was immunoSEQ multiplex PCR. There are approximately 75,000 clones in the sample; around nine tenths occur only once, and 0.4% to 0.5% lies in the top ten. V was clipped by 5 bases and J by 6 bases; unmatched bases: 9. CDR3 size: 14 residues. CDR1 is SGHNT, CDR2 YENEEA, per germline. Source material: T cells isolated from PBMCs. The sequence came from a human donor in good health. The gene calls are TRBV11-3 and TRBJ1-2; 7 nucleotides agree with TRBD1. The CDR3 nucleotides read TGTGCCAGCAGCCCCTACTCAGGGGGAGATGGCTACACCTTC. This translates into CASSPYSGGDGYTF.